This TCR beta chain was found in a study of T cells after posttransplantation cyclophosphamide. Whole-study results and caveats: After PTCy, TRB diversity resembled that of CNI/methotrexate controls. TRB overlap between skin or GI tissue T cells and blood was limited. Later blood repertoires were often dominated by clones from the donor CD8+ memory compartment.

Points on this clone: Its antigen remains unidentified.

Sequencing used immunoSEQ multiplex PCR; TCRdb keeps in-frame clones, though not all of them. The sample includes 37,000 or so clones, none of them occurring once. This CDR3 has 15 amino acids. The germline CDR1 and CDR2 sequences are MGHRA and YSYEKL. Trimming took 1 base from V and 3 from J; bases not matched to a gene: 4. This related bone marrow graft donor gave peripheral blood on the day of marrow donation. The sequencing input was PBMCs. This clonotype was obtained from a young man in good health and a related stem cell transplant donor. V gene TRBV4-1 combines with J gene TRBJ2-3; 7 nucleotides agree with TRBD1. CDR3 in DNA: TGCGCCAGCAGCCAAGGAGGGGGCAGGACAGATACGCAGTATTTT. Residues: CASSQGGGRTDTQYF.